This T cell receptor (beta chain) was retrieved from a study of cytomegalovirus exposure and HLA in healthy donors. Assay: immunoSEQ multiplex PCR; the TCRdb copy retains only in-frame clones and omits some. The profile covers under 200,000 clones, with about 81% appearing a single time and around 1.3% taken by the ten largest. The V end was cut by 8 bases, the J end by 5 bases, with 13 bases between. Germline V gene data show CDR1 as LNHDA and CDR2 as SQIVND (reference sequence). The CDR3 sequence is 12 residues long. The receptor was derived from a woman under 40 in good health and CMV-seronegative. The chain links TRBV19 to TRBJ2-7, with D maybe TRBD2 (7 bases). Sequencing was performed on PBMCs. The CDR3 loop reads CASGEGGHEQYF. As DNA, the CDR3 is TGTGCCAGTGGTGAGGGGGGGCACGAGCAGTACTTC.